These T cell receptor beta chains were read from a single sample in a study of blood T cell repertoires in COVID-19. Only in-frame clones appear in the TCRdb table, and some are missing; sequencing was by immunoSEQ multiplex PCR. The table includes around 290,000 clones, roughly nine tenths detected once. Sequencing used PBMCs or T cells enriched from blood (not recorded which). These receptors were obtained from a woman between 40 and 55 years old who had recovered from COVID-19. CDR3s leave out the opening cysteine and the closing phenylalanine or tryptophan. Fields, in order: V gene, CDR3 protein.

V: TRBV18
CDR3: ASSPPARGYGYT

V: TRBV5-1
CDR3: ASSPLGLAGYNEQF

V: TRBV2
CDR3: ASRGQGMEKLF

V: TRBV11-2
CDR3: ASSSYMNTEAF

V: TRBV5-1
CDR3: ASSLAGQGSSYEQY

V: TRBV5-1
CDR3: ASSLDAISAF

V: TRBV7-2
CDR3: ASSLGRVETQY

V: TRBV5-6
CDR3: ASSLELAGVSTGELF

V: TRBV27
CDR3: ASSLSTGMNTEAF

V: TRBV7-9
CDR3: ASSFSGRAPNEQF

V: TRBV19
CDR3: ASSIPAGQGHYGYT

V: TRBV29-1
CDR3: SVGTGTNYGYT

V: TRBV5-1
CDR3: ASSLEAGAGYT

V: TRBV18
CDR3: ASSPLTSVTGELF

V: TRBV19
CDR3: ASSAGGETQY

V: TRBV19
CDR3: ASSIRQGKREPQH

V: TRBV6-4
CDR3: ASSVTSGRAPDTQY

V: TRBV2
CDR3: ASSGASGAQETQY

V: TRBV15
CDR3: ATSRGGSGRAGGELF

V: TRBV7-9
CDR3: ASSLERQGQY

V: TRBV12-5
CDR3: ASGASGSTDTQY

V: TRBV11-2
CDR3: ASSSGGSSYNEQF

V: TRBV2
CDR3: ASSEVENTEAF

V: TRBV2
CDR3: ASSDPARGLLGEQY

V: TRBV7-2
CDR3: ASSVDRGVNTEAF

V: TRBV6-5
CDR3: ASSYTQGAYGYT